This T cell receptor beta chain was recovered during a study of blood T cells in healthy people across ages. The use of a sample-barcoded 5' primer and a J-beta primer mix characterized a second PCR of about 6 to 11 cycles. TCRdb reprocessed the 5' RACE reads with MiXCR, giving one entry per CDR3 protein. The sample has about 1.6 million distinct CDR3 sequences, about 31% seen once. Germline loops: CDR1 MGHRA, CDR2 YSYEKL. The CDR3 contains 17 residues. The ends were cut back, 1 base at V and 0 bases at J, with 13 bases in the middle. This clonotype was counted between two and nine times. Sequencing was done on a sample of blood. This chain joins TRBV4-1 and TRBJ2-1, with D perhaps assigned TRBD1 or TRBD2 (5 bases each). The receptor was derived from a woman in her twenties or thirties in good health. The CDR3 spells CASSQVFPGASYNEQFF. The CDR3 nucleotides read TGCGCCAGCAGCCAAGTATTTCCCGGGGCCTCCTACAATGAGCAGTTCTTC.